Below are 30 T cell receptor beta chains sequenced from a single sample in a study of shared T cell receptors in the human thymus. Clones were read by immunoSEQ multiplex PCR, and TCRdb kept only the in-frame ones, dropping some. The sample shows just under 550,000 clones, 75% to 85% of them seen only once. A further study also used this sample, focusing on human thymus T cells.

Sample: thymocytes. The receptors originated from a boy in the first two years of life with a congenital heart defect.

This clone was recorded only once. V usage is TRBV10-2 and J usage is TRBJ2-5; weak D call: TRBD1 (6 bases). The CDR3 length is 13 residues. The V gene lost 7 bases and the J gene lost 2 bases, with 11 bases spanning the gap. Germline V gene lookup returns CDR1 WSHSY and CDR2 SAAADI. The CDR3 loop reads CASKGHPQETQYF. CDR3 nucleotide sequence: TGCGCCAGCAAGGGACACCCTCAAGAGACCCAGTACTTC.

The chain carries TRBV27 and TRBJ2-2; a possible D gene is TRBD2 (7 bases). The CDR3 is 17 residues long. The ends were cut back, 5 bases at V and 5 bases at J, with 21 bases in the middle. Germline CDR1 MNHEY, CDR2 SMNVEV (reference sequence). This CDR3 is CASSLPSGGGRTGELFF. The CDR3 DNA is TGTGCCAGCAGTCTCCCTTCGGGGGGCGGGCGGACCGGGGAGCTGTTTTTT.

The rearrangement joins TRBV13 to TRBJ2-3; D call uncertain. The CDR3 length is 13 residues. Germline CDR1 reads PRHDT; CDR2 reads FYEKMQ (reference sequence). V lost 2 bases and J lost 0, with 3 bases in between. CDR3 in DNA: TGTGCCAGCAGCTTACCGAGCACAGATACGCAGTATTTT. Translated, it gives CASSLPSTDTQYF.

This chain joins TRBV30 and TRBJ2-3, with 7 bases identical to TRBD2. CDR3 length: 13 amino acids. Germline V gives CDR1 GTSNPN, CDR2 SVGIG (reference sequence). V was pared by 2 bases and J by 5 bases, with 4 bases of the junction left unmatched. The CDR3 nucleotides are TGTGCCTGGAGTTGGGAGGGAGTAGATACGCAGTATTTT. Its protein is CAWSWEGVDTQYF.

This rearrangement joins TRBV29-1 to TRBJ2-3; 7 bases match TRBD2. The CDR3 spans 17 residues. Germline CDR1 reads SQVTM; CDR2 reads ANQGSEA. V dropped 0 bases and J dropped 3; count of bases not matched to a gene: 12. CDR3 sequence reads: CSVEDLGRDAVTDTQYF. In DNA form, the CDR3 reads TGCAGCGTTGAAGATCTGGGGAGGGATGCAGTTACAGATACGCAGTATTTT.

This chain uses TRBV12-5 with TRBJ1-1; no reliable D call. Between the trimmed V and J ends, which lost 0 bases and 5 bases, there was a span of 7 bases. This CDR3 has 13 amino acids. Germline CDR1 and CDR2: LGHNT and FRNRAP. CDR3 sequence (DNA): TGTGCTAGTGGTTTGGTAGGCGGAACTGAAGCTTTCTTT. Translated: CASGLVGGTEAFF.

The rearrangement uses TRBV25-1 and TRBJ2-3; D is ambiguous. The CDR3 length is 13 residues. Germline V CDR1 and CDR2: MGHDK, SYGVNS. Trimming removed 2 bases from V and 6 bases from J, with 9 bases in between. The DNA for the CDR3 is TGTGCCAGCAGTGAAATCGCCCGGGATACGCAGTATTTT. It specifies CASSEIARDTQYF.

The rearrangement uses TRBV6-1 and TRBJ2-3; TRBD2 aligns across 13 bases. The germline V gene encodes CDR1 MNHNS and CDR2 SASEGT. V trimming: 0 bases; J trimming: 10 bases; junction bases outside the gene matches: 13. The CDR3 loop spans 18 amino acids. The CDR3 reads CASSEARGTSGAPRAQYF. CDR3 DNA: TGTGCCAGCAGTGAAGCGCGGGGGACTAGCGGGGCCCCTAGGGCGCAGTATTTT.

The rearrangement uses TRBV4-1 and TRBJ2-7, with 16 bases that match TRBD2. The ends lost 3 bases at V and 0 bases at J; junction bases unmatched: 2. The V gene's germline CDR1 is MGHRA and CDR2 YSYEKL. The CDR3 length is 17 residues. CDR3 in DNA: TGCGCCAGCAGCCACGGGACTAGCGGGAGGGACTCCTACGAGCAGTACTTC. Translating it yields CASSHGTSGRDSYEQYF.

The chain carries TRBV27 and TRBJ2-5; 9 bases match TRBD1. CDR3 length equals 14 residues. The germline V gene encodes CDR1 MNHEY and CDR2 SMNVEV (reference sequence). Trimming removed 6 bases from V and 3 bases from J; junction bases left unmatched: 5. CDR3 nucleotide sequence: TGTGCCAGCAGCCGGGACAGGGCCAAAGAGACCCAGTACTTC. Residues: CASSRDRAKETQYF.

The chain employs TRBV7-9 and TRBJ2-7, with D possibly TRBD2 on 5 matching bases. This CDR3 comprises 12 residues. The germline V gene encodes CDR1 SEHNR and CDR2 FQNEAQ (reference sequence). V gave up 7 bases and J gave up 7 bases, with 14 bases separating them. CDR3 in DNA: TGTGCCAGCACCATTCGACCGGGAGAGCAGTACTTC. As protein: CASTIRPGEQYF.

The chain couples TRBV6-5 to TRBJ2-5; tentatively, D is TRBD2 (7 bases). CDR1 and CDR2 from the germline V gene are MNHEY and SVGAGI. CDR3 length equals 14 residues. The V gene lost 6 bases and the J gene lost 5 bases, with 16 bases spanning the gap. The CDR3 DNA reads TGTGCCAGCAGAGACACAGGGCGGGGGGAGACCCAGTACTTC. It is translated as CASRDTGRGETQYF.

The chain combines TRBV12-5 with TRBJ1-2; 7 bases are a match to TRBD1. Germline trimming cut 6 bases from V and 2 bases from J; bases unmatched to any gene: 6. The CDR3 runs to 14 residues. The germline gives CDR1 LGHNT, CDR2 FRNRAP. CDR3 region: CASGTSGQNYGYTF. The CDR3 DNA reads TGTGCTAGTGGGACTTCGGGACAGAACTATGGCTACACCTTC.

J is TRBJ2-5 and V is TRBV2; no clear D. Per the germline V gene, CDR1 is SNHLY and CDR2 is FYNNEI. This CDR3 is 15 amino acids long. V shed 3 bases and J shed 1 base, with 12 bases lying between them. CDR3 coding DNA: TGTGCCAGCAGTGAGGTGCGAACTCGCCAAGAGACCCAGTACTTC. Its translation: CASSEVRTRQETQYF. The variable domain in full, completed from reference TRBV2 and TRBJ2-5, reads EPEVTQTPSHQVTQMGQEVILRCVPISNHLYFYWYRQILGQKVEFLVSFYNNEISEKSEIFDDQFSVERPDGSNFTLKIRSTKLEDSAMYFCASSEVRTRQETQYFGPGTRLLVL.

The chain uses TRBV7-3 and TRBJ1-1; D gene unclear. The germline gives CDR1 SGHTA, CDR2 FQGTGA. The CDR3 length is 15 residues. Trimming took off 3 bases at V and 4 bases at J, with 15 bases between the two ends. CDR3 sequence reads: CASSFLPGKGTEAFF. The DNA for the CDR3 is TGTGCCAGCAGCTTCTTGCCAGGTAAAGGCACTGAAGCTTTCTTT.

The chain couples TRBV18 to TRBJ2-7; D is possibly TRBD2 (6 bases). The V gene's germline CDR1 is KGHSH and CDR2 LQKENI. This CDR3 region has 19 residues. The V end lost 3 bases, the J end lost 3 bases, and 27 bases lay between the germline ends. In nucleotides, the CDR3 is TGTGCCAGCTCACCCCCACCCGGACTATCCGATGTATCGAGCTACGAGCAGTACTTC. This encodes CASSPPPGLSDVSSYEQYF.

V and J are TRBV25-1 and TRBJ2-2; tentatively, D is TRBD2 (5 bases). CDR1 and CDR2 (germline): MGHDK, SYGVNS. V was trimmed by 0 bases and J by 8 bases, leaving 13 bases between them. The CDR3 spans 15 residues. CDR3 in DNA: TGTGCCAGCAGTGAATACGGACGCTCGGGGGGGGAGCTGTTTTTT. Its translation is CASSEYGRSGGELFF.

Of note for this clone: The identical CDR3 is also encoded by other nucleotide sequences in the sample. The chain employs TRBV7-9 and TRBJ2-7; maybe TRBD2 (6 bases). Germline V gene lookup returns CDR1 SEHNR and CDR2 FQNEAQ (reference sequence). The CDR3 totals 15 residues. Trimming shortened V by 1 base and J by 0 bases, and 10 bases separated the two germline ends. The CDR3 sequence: CASSLVGGSSYEQYF. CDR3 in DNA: TGTGCCAGCAGCTTAGTGGGGGGTAGCTCCTACGAGCAGTACTTC.

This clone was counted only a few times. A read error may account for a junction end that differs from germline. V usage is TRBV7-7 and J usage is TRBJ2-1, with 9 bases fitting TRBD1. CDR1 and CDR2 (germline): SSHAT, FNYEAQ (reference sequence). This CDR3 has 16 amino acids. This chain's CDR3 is CASSPTGGSSYNEQFF. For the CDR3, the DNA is TGTGCTAGCAGCCCGACAGGGGGTAGCTCCTACAATGAGCAGTTCTTC.

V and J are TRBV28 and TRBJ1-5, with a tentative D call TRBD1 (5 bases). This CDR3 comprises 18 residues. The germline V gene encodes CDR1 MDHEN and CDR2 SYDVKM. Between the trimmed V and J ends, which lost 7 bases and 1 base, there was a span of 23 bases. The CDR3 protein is CASTFRGGGRFSNQPQHF. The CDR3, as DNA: TGTGCCAGCACCTTTAGGGGTGGGGGGAGATTCAGCAATCAGCCCCAGCATTTT.

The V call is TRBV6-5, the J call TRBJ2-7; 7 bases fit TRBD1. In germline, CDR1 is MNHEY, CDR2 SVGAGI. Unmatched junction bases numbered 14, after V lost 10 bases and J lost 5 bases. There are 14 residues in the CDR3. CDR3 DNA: TGTGCCACCAAAACTGAACAGGGGTCGAACGAGCAGTACTTC. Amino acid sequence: CATKTEQGSNEQYF.

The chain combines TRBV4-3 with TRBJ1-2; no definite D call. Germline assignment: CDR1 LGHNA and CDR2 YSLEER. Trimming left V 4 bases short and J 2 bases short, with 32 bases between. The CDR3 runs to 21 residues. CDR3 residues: CASSPTWEGSPEANLNYGYTF. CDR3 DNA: TGCGCCAGCAGCCCGACCTGGGAGGGTTCGCCCGAGGCTAACCTAAACTATGGCTACACCTTC.

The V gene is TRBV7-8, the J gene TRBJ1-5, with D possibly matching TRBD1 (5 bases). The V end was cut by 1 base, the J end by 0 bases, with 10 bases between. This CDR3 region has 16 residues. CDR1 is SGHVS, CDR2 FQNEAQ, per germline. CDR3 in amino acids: CASSLEDDSSNQPQHF. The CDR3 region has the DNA TGTGCCAGCAGCTTAGAAGACGACAGTAGCAATCAGCCCCAGCATTTT.

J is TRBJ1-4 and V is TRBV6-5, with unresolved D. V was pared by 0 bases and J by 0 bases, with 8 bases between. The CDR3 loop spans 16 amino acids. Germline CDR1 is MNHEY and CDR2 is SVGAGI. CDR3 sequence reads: CASSYSGGPTNEKLFF. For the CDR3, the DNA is TGTGCCAGCAGTTACTCCGGAGGCCCAACTAATGAAAAACTGTTTTTT.

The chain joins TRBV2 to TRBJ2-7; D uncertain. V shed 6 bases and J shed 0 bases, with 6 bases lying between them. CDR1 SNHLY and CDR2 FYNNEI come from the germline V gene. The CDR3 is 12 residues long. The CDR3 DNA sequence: TGTGCCAGCAGGCAGGACTCCTACGAGCAGTACTTC. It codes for CASRQDSYEQYF.

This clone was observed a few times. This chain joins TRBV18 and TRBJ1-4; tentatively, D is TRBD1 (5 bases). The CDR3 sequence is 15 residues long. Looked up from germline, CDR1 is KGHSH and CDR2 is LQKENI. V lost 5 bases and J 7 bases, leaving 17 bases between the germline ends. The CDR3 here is CASSSPPRGVEKLFF. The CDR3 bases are TGTGCCAGCTCATCTCCTCCACGGGGGGTTGAAAAACTGTTTTTT.

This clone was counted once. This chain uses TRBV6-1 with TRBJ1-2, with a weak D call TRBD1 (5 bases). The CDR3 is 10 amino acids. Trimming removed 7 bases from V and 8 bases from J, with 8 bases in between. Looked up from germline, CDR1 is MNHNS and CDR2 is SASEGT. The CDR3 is CASTGVGYTF. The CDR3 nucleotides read TGTGCCAGCACGGGGGTCGGCTACACCTTC.

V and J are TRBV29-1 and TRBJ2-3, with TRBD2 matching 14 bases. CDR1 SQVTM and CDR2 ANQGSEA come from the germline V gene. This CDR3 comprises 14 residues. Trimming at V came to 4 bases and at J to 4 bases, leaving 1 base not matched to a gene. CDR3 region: CSVGGLAGADTQYF. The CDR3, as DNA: TGCAGCGTTGGGGGACTAGCGGGAGCAGATACGCAGTATTTT.

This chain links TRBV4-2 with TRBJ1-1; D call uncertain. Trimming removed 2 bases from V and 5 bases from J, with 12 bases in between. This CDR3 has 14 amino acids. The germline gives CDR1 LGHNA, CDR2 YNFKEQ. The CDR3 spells CASSQKRRTTEAFF. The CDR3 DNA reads TGTGCCAGCAGCCAAAAGAGGAGGACGACTGAAGCTTTCTTT.

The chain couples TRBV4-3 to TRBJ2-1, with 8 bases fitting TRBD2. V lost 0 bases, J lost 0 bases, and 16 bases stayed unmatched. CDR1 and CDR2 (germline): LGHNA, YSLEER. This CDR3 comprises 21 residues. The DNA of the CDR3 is TGCGCCAGCAGCCAAGAGTTCCAGCGGGAGCAAACTAACCGCTCCTACAATGAGCAGTTCTTC. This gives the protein CASSQEFQREQTNRSYNEQFF.